The 5 T cell receptor beta chains reported below all come from one sample, sequenced in a study of blood T cell repertoires in COVID-19 (dated by TCRdb to the early 2020s). Libraries were prepared through the immunoSEQ multiplex PCR assay. The source is immuneACCESS, and TCRdb retained only in-frame sequences with V and J called. Part of the clones is not carried over; for the studies checked, unresolved V genes explain less than half of this, and the remainder is unexplained. This sample is represented by approximately 170,000 clones; approximately 82% of them were singletons. 4.4% of the sample goes to the ten largest clones. The material sequenced was PBMCs or T cells enriched from blood (not recorded which). The receptors come from a woman between 45 and 65 years old who had recovered from COVID-19.

This clone was counted a few times. J is TRBJ1-1 and V is TRBV5-1; 10 nucleotides match TRBD1. Germline lookup yields CDR1 SGHRS and CDR2 YFSETQ. The V gene end was trimmed by 3 bases and the J gene end by 5 bases; junction bases not matched to a gene: 7. This CDR3 contains 15 residues. The CDR3 region has the DNA TGCGCCAGCAGCTCATACGGGACAGGGGAGACTGAAGCTTTCTTT. Translating it yields CASSSYGTGETEAFF.

This sequence joins TRBV29-1 and TRBJ1-2; D unclear. The V gene's germline CDR1 is SQVTM and CDR2 ANQGSEA. V lost 4 bases, J lost 7 bases, and 10 bases lay in between. The CDR3 extends over 11 amino acids. CDR3 protein: CSVGGSFGYTF. The CDR3 bases are TGCAGCGTTGGAGGGAGCTTTGGCTACACCTTC.

The rearrangement links TRBV18 to TRBJ2-7; TRBD2 is a possible D gene (7 bases). Trimming left V 0 bases short and J 2 bases short, with 14 bases between. CDR3 size: 16 residues. The germline V gene encodes CDR1 KGHSH and CDR2 LQKENI. The chain's CDR3 is CASSPPGGAAPYEQYV. The CDR3 nucleotides read TGTGCCAGCTCACCACCGGGGGGGGCCGCGCCCTACGAGCAGTACGTC.

The V gene is TRBV15, the J gene TRBJ2-2; 10 bases are a match to TRBD2. This CDR3 is 14 amino acids long. In germline, CDR1 is LNHNV, CDR2 YYDKDF (reference sequence). Trimming cost V 8 bases and J 1 base; bases outside gene matches: 1. The CDR3 DNA reads TGTGCCACCTTAGCGGGAGGGAACACCGGGGAGCTGTTTTTT. It codes for CATLAGGNTGELFF.

This clone was observed a handful of times. The chain carries TRBV7-6 and TRBJ2-1; D not resolved. The germline V gene encodes CDR1 SGHVS and CDR2 FNYEAQ. Trimming cost V 5 bases and J 5 bases, with 16 bases left between them. There are 15 residues in the CDR3. This CDR3 is CASSRVADLDNEQFF. The CDR3 bases are TGTGCCAGCAGCCGGGTGGCAGACCTCGACAATGAGCAGTTCTTC.